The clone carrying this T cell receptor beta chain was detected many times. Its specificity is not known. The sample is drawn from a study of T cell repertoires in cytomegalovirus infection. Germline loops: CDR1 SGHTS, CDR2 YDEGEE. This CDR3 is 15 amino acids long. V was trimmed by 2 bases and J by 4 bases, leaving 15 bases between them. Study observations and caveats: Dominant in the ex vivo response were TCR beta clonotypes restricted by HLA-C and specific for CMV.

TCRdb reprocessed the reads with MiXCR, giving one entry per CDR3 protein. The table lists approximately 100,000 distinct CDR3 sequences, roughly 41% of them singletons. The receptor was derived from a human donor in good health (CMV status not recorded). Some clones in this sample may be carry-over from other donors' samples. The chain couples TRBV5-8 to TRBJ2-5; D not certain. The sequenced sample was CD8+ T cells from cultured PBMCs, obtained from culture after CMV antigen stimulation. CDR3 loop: CASSFDTHRIETQYF. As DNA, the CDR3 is TGTGCCAGCAGCTTTGACACCCACAGAATAGAGACCCAGTACTTC.